The 23 T cell receptor beta chains below come from one sample, sequenced in a study of blood T cell repertoires in COVID-19. Data came from immunoSEQ multiplex PCR; TCRdb stores just in-frame clones and leaves some out. The sample holds 75,000 to 90,000 clones; roughly 80% are singletons and the top ten take roughly 4.8%. Sequenced material: peripheral blood. Receptor source: a woman in her 70s with acute or convalescent COVID-19.

DNA for the CDR3: TGTGCCAGTAGTATATCGGGACACATGACCGGGGAGCTGTTTTTT. It specifies CASSISGHMTGELFF. The V and J genes are TRBV19 and TRBJ2-2; the D gene is possibly TRBD1 (6 bases). CDR1 and CDR2 from the germline V gene are LNHDA and SQIVND (reference sequence). The V end was cut by 2 bases, the J end by 5 bases, with 12 bases between. This CDR3 has 15 residues.

A few counts support this clone. The chain carries TRBV5-5 and TRBJ1-4; D is perhaps TRBD1 (5 bases). The V gene lost 4 bases and the J gene lost 3 bases, with 13 bases spanning the gap. Germline CDR1 reads SGHKS; CDR2 reads YYEKEE (reference sequence). This CDR3 has 15 residues. Here the CDR3 reads CASSVTGEANEKLFF. The CDR3 DNA reads TGTGCCAGCAGCGTCACAGGAGAGGCTAATGAAAAACTGTTTTTT.

This clone was observed once. The chain employs TRBV6-5 and TRBJ1-1, with D unresolved. Trimming left V 6 bases short and J 7 bases short, with 9 bases between. The CDR3 length is 11 residues. Germline V CDR1 and CDR2: MNHEY, SVGAGI. The CDR3, as DNA: TGTGCCAGCAGCCTGGGAGGTGAAGCTTTCTTT. Its protein product is CASSLGGEAFF.

V and J are TRBV2 and TRBJ2-7; D is ambiguous. CDR1 and CDR2 from the germline V gene are SNHLY and FYNNEI. V shed 5 bases and J shed 4 bases, with 12 bases lying between them. The CDR3 totals 13 residues. In nucleotides, the CDR3 is TGTGCCAGCAGTTCGGTGACTGTATACGAGCAGTACTTC. Encoded protein: CASSSVTVYEQYF.

V is TRBV9 and J is TRBJ2-6; tentative D call: TRBD1 (5 bases). The CDR3 extends over 17 amino acids. V was shortened by 0 bases and J by 2 bases, with 12 bases between the two germline ends. Looked up from germline, CDR1 is SGDLS and CDR2 is YYNGEE. The CDR3 loop is CASSVGSRAAGANVLTF. CDR3 coding DNA: TGTGCCAGCAGCGTAGGCTCCAGGGCGGCTGGGGCCAACGTCCTGACTTTC.

This rearrangement joins TRBV3-1 (or the pseudogene TRBV3-2) to TRBJ1-2, with D possibly being TRBD1 (6 bases). V lost 1 base and J 11 bases, leaving 11 bases between the germline ends. Per the germline V gene, CDR1 is LGHDT and CDR2 is YNNKEL (reference sequence). CDR3 length: 12 amino acids. The DNA of the CDR3 is TGTGCCAGCAGCCAAGTCCCGCAGGGGTACACCTTC. Translating gives CASSQVPQGYTF.

The sample holds a few counts of this clone. CDR3 DNA: TGTGCCACCATGGGACAGGGGGCAGATGGCTACACCTTC. This encodes CATMGQGADGYTF. The V gene is TRBV24-1, the J gene TRBJ1-2; 12 bases are a match to TRBD1. There are 13 residues in the CDR3. In germline, CDR1 is KGHDR, CDR2 SFDVKD. V lost 8 bases to trimming and J lost 6 bases; unmatched junction nucleotides: 3.

The rearrangement joins TRBV2 to TRBJ2-1; maybe TRBD1 (5 bases). Trimming left V 7 bases short and J 9 bases short, with 10 bases between. Germline V gene lookup returns CDR1 SNHLY and CDR2 FYNNEI. The CDR3 spans 11 residues. The CDR3 loop reads CASTQRGEQFF. The CDR3 bases are TGTGCCAGCACCCAAAGGGGTGAGCAGTTCTTC. Filled out from reference TRBV2 and TRBJ2-1, the complete variable domain reads EPEVTQTPSHQVTQMGQEVILRCVPISNHLYFYWYRQILGQKVEFLVSFYNNEISEKSEIFDDQFSVERPDGSNFTLKIRSTKLEDSAMYFCASTQRGEQFFGPGTRLTVL.

The J gene is TRBJ2-1, the V gene TRBV7-9, with 7 bases matching TRBD2. V lost 1 base and J lost 2; bases outside the gene matches: 2. The V gene's germline CDR1 is SEHNR and CDR2 FQNEAQ (reference sequence). This CDR3 has 15 residues. CDR3 DNA sequence: TGTGCCAGCAGCTTAGAGCGGGGTCCCTACAATGAGCAGTTCTTC. Protein product: CASSLERGPYNEQFF.

V gene TRBV5-4 combines with J gene TRBJ1-1; TRBD1 agrees at 8 bases. The CDR3 runs 15 residues. The junction had 10 bases not matched to a gene; V was cut back by 4 bases and J by 5 bases. CDR1 SGHNT and CDR2 YYREEE come from the germline V gene (reference sequence). The CDR3 DNA sequence: TGTGCCAGCAGCCGGGACAGGCTTACTGGTACTGAAGCTTTCTTT. This translates into CASSRDRLTGTEAFF.

The rearrangement uses TRBV24-1 and TRBJ2-3; TRBD2 aligns across 7 bases. V was pared by 1 base and J by 3 bases, with 3 bases of the junction left unmatched. Germline V gene sequence: CDR1 KGHDR, CDR2 SFDVKD. The CDR3 runs 15 residues. In nucleotides, the CDR3 is TGTGCCACCAGTGATTTCGGCGGGGGAACAGATACGCAGTATTTT. Translation: CATSDFGGGTDTQYF.

This chain connects TRBV19 to TRBJ1-3; D unclear. The CDR3 spans 13 residues. Trimming removed 3 bases at V and 8 bases at J, with 11 bases between. Germline values: CDR1 LNHDA, CDR2 SQIVND (reference sequence). The CDR3, as DNA: TGTGCCAGTAGTATCTCTCAGGTTGACACCATATATTTT. Its translation: CASSISQVDTIYF.

V usage is TRBV6-4 and J usage is TRBJ1-2, with D possibly matching TRBD1 (6 bases). Germline CDR1 reads MRHNA; CDR2 reads SNTAGT. The CDR3 length is 13 residues. Trimming cost V 3 bases and J 6 bases, with 11 bases left between them. The CDR3 loop reads CASSERPGDGYTF. DNA of the CDR3: TGTGCCAGCAGTGAAAGGCCAGGGGATGGCTACACCTTC.

V is TRBV5-6 and J is TRBJ2-1, with TRBD2 matching over 9 bases. This CDR3 is built from 17 residues. Germline V gene lookup returns CDR1 SGHDT and CDR2 YYEEEE. The V and J ends lost 0 bases and 0 bases, in that order; junction bases with no gene match: 4. The chain's CDR3 is CASSLGAGGSSYNEQFF. In DNA, the CDR3 is TGTGCCAGCAGCTTGGGTGCGGGGGGGAGCTCCTACAATGAGCAGTTCTTC.

The CDR3 reads CASSENSYEQYF. As DNA, the CDR3 is TGTGCCAGCAGCGAGAACTCCTACGAGCAGTACTTC. The chain carries TRBV7-2 and TRBJ2-7, with unresolved D. The CDR3 covers 12 residues. Trimming took off 5 bases at V and 0 bases at J, with 5 bases between the two ends. CDR1 is SGHTA and CDR2 is FQGNSA in the germline V gene.

V usage is TRBV18 and J usage is TRBJ2-1, with 10 bases that match TRBD2. Per germline, CDR1 KGHSH and CDR2 LQKENI. CDR3 length equals 16 residues. The junction had 8 bases not matched to a gene; V was cut back by 5 bases and J by 4 bases. The CDR3 sequence: CASSARTSGLYNEQFF. CDR3 nucleotides: TGTGCCAGCTCAGCCCGGACTAGCGGACTGTACAATGAGCAGTTCTTC.

V gene TRBV19 combines with J gene TRBJ1-1; possible D gene TRBD1, 5 bases. The CDR3 runs to 13 residues. Trimming removed 7 bases at V and 4 bases at J, with 13 bases between. The V gene's germline CDR1 is LNHDA and CDR2 SQIVND (reference sequence). The CDR3 bases are TGTGCCAGTACAGGGTGGGTGCGCACTGAAGCTTTCTTT. Protein product: CASTGWVRTEAFF.

This chain joins TRBV18 and TRBJ2-3; 9 bases are a match to TRBD1. Germline V gene sequence: CDR1 KGHSH, CDR2 LQKENI. V shed 2 bases, J shed 4 bases, and the junction held 7 bases outside the gene matches. This CDR3 has 16 residues. This chain's CDR3 is CASSPIQGAKADTQYF. Here the CDR3 DNA reads TGTGCCAGCTCACCAATACAGGGGGCGAAGGCAGATACGCAGTATTTT.

The chain recombines TRBV5-1 with TRBJ2-7; TRBD1 matches 9 bases. The germline V gene encodes CDR1 SGHRS and CDR2 YFSETQ. V lost 4 bases and J lost 0; bases outside the gene matches: 8. This CDR3 has 16 amino acids. The CDR3 DNA follows: TGCGCCAGCAGCCCAGGGACAGGGATGAGCTCCTACGAGCAGTACTTC. As protein: CASSPGTGMSSYEQYF. The entire variable domain, with the rest obtained from reference TRBV5-1 and TRBJ2-7, is as follows: KAGVTQTPRYLIKTRGQQVTLSCSPISGHRSVSWYQQTPGQGLQFLFEYFSETQRNKGNFPGRFSGRQFSNSRSEMNVSTLELGDSALYLCASSPGTGMSSYEQYFGPGTRLTVT.

The rearrangement links TRBV9 to TRBJ1-1, with D maybe TRBD1 (5 bases). The CDR3 is made up of 16 amino acids. Trimming took off 0 bases at V and 1 base at J, with 13 bases between the two ends. Germline CDR1 and CDR2: SGDLS and YYNGEE. Here the CDR3 reads CASSVGLVGGNTEAFF. Written as DNA, the CDR3 is TGTGCCAGCAGCGTAGGTTTGGTGGGGGGGAACACTGAAGCTTTCTTT.

The chain couples TRBV28 to TRBJ1-2; the D is unclear. V lost 4 bases and J 5 bases, leaving 5 bases between the germline ends. CDR1 is MDHEN, CDR2 SYDVKM, per germline. The CDR3 runs 11 residues. CDR3 nucleotides: TGTGCCAGCAGTTCGGAGTATGGCTACACCTTC. Translation gives CASSSEYGYTF.

The chain uses TRBV18 and TRBJ1-3; 7 bases agree with TRBD1. Germline values: CDR1 KGHSH, CDR2 LQKENI. With 1 base clipped from V and 4 bases from J, the junction kept 4 bases outside the gene matches. This CDR3 is 15 amino acids long. DNA of the CDR3: TGTGCCAGCTCACCACAACAGGGGTCCGGAAACACCATATATTTT. It codes for CASSPQQGSGNTIYF.

V is TRBV29-1 and J is TRBJ1-2; 7 bases align to TRBD1. Germline V gene lookup returns CDR1 SQVTM and CDR2 ANQGSEA. Germline trimming cut 7 bases from V and 7 bases from J; bases unmatched to any gene: 12. The CDR3 covers 13 residues. The CDR3 loop reads CSARPGQKAGYTF. Here the CDR3 DNA reads TGCAGCGCACGTCCGGGACAGAAGGCTGGCTACACCTTC.